The 6 T cell receptor beta chains in this list originate from one sample, sequenced in a study of CD8 T cells in ankylosing spondylitis. Findings of the study overall: About eight highly homologous variants made up a TCR beta motif that seemed to typify ankylosing spondylitis blood.

Antigen specificity for these receptors is unknown. TCRdb analysed the 5' RACE reads with MiXCR anew, one entry per CDR3 protein. The table shows tens of thousands of distinct CDR3 sequences, with about 8.1% occurring only once. The sample consisted of blood, either unsorted or a sorted T cell fraction (not recorded which). The receptors shown here come from a male donor with ankylosing spondylitis.

This clonotype was observed at least ten times. V gene TRBV3-1 combines with J gene TRBJ2-2; 9 bases line up with TRBD2. The CDR3 consists of 17 residues. Germline-derived CDR1 and CDR2 are LGHDT and YNNKEL (reference sequence). The V and J ends lost 4 bases and 5 bases, in that order; junction bases with no gene match: 11. As DNA, the CDR3 is TGTGCCAGCAGCCCGCGGGGGATAGCGGGAGTTACCGGGGAGCTGTTTTTT. This codes for CASSPRGIAGVTGELFF.

This clonotype has just a few counts. The rearrangement links TRBV10-2 to TRBJ2-1; D unresolved. Trimming took off 2 bases at V and 2 bases at J, with 4 bases between the two ends. The CDR3 totals 13 residues. Germline lookup yields CDR1 WSHSY and CDR2 SAAADI. The CDR3 region is CASSEVTYNEQFF. The CDR3 nucleotides read TGCGCCAGCAGTGAGGTCACCTACAATGAGCAGTTCTTC.

V usage is TRBV3-1 and J usage is TRBJ2-1, with 10 bases lining up with TRBD2. Germline assignment: CDR1 LGHDT and CDR2 YNNKEL (reference sequence). The CDR3 is 15 amino acids. V lost 5 bases, J lost 3 bases, and 4 bases stayed unmatched. The CDR3 DNA reads TGTGCCAGCAGCAACGGACTAGCGGTCTACAATGAGCAGTTCTTC. Its translation is CASSNGLAVYNEQFF.

The sample holds a few counts of this clonotype. The rearrangement joins TRBV3-1 to TRBJ1-2; a possible D gene is TRBD1 (5 bases). This CDR3 has 16 residues. Germline-derived CDR1 and CDR2 are LGHDT and YNNKEL (reference sequence). V gave up 8 bases and J gave up 4 bases, with 23 bases separating them. The CDR3, as DNA: TGTGCCAGCGGGGGGGGTGGAGAGCCAGGGAGCTATGGCTACACCTTC. It is translated as CASGGGGEPGSYGYTF.

This clonotype appeared many times. The chain couples TRBV9 to TRBJ2-4; D gene ambiguous. Germline lookup yields CDR1 SGDLS and CDR2 YYNGEE. This CDR3 has 12 amino acids. Between the trimmed V and J ends, which lost 0 bases and 9 bases, there was a span of 7 bases. The CDR3: CASSVDPSIQYF. CDR3 bases: TGTGCCAGCAGCGTAGATCCAAGCATTCAGTACTTC.

The rearrangement joins TRBV6-1 to TRBJ2-1, with no clear D. The CDR3 consists of 12 residues. The V gene lost 8 bases and the J gene lost 9 bases, with 14 bases spanning the gap. Germline V gene data show CDR1 as MNHNS and CDR2 as SASEGT. CDR3 coding DNA: TGTGCCAGCTTGGGGTTGGGGATTGAGCAGTTCTTC. As protein: CASLGLGIEQFF.